Below, 25 T cell receptor beta chains from the same sample are listed, as sequenced in a study of blood T cell repertoires in COVID-19. Clones were sequenced by immunoSEQ multiplex PCR, and TCRdb holds only the in-frame ones, with some missing. The sample lists about 100,000 clones; approximately 88% were seen once. The source material was peripheral blood. These receptors all stem from a human donor in a cohort sampled during active COVID-19.

The chain employs TRBV28 and TRBJ2-2; weak D call: TRBD1 (6 bases). The ends were cut back, 6 bases at V and 6 bases at J, with 11 bases in the middle. In germline, CDR1 is MDHEN, CDR2 SYDVKM. This CDR3 is 13 amino acids long. The CDR3 region has the DNA TGTGCCAGCAGCCTAACAGGGCCCGGGGAGCTGTTTTTT. Its translation: CASSLTGPGELFF.

V is TRBV28 and J is TRBJ1-1; 7 nucleotides align to TRBD1. With 7 bases clipped from V and 4 bases from J, the junction kept 6 bases outside the gene matches. Germline V gene lookup returns CDR1 MDHEN and CDR2 SYDVKM. The length of the CDR3 is 13 residues. In nucleotides, the CDR3 is TGTGCCAGCACTACAGGGGTTTCCACTGAAGCTTTCTTT. Translating gives CASTTGVSTEAFF. Based on the CDR3 plus reference TRBV28 and TRBJ1-1, the full variable domain is DVKVTQSSRYLVKRTGEKVFLECVQDMDHENMFWYRQDPGLGLRLIYFSYDVKMKEKGDIPEGYSVSREKKERFSLILESASTNQTSMYLCASTTGVSTEAFFGQGTRLTVV.

J is TRBJ1-2 and V is TRBV7-3, with 7 bases aligning to TRBD1. Germline V gene sequence: CDR1 SGHTA, CDR2 FQGTGA. This CDR3 is 13 amino acids long. The V gene end was trimmed by 5 bases and the J gene end by 3 bases; junction bases not matched to a gene: 3. CDR3 nucleotide sequence: TGTGCCAGCAGCCTCGACAGGGACTATGGCTACACCTTC. It specifies CASSLDRDYGYTF.

The V call is TRBV12-5, the J call TRBJ2-3, with D perhaps matching TRBD1 (5 bases). Trimming cost V 3 bases and J 0 bases, with 13 bases left between them. Germline CDR1 reads LGHNT; CDR2 reads FRNRAP. The CDR3 is 16 residues long. The chain's CDR3 is CASGLLGESSTDTQYF. The CDR3 DNA reads as TGTGCTAGTGGTTTATTAGGGGAATCCAGCACAGATACGCAGTATTTT.

The CDR3 region is CASSQDERGSYKETQYF. CDR3 nucleotide sequence: TGTGCCAGCAGCCAAGATGAACGGGGGTCATACAAAGAGACCCAGTACTTC. V gene TRBV3-1 (or the pseudogene TRBV3-2) combines with J gene TRBJ2-5, with D perhaps matching TRBD2 (6 bases). The CDR3 sequence is 17 residues long. CDR1 and CDR2 from the germline V gene are LGHDT and YNNKEL (reference sequence). V lost 0 bases and J lost 3, with 17 bases in between.

The genes are TRBV5-4 and TRBJ2-5, with TRBD2 matching over 7 bases. Germline V lookup: CDR1 SGHNT, CDR2 YYREEE (reference sequence). The CDR3 has 16 residues. After removal of 0 bases from V and 4 bases from J, the junction contained 9 bases not matched to a gene. CDR3 in DNA: TGTGCCAGCAGCTTGGGGGGGAAAGCTAGCGGAGAGACCCAGTACTTC. Translated: CASSLGGKASGETQYF.

The genes are TRBV28 and TRBJ1-5, with TRBD1 identical over 9 bases. The CDR3 is made up of 18 amino acids. Trimming cost V 4 bases and J 4 bases; bases outside gene matches: 14. Germline values: CDR1 MDHEN, CDR2 SYDVKM. The CDR3 DNA sequence: TGTGCCAGCAGTTCCTTGAGGTCGGGACAGGGATTAAATCAGCCCCAGCATTTT. This sequence encodes CASSSLRSGQGLNQPQHF.

V usage is TRBV9 and J usage is TRBJ2-6; no clear D gene. The germline V gene encodes CDR1 SGDLS and CDR2 YYNGEE. V lost 0 bases and J lost 3, with 19 bases in between. The CDR3 is 19 amino acids. For the CDR3, the DNA is TGTGCCAGCAGCGTAGTATCGGCAGGCACCCCCTTTGGGGCCAACGTCCTGACTTTC. Amino acids: CASSVVSAGTPFGANVLTF.

The chain combines TRBV5-6 with TRBJ1-3; no firm D call. CDR1 SGHDT and CDR2 YYEEEE come from the germline V gene. CDR3 length equals 15 residues. V lost 2 bases, J lost 4 bases, and 13 bases lay in between. CDR3 nucleotide sequence: TGTGCCAGCAGCTTCCAGAATACACAGGGAAACACCATATATTTT. Translating gives CASSFQNTQGNTIYF.

The rearrangement joins TRBV5-1 to TRBJ1-1; 10 bases fit TRBD1. Unmatched junction bases numbered 4, after V lost 6 bases and J lost 2 bases. Germline values: CDR1 SGHRS, CDR2 YFSETQ. The CDR3 extends over 14 amino acids. Here the CDR3 reads CASTWTGGNTEAFF. The DNA for the CDR3 is TGCGCCAGCACATGGACAGGGGGAAACACTGAAGCTTTCTTT. Full variable domain (remainder filled in from reference TRBV5-1 and TRBJ1-1): KAGVTQTPRYLIKTRGQQVTLSCSPISGHRSVSWYQQTPGQGLQFLFEYFSETQRNKGNFPGRFSGRQFSNSRSEMNVSTLELGDSALYLCASTWTGGNTEAFFGQGTRLTVV.

In DNA, the CDR3 is TGCAGCGTTGAAGCTTGGGCAGGGGGCCACTCTGGAAACACCATATATTTT. This codes for CSVEAWAGGHSGNTIYF. V and J are TRBV29-1 and TRBJ1-3; 8 bases fit TRBD1. The CDR3 sequence is 17 residues long. The junction had 8 bases not matched to a gene; V was cut back by 1 base and J by 0 bases. The germline gives CDR1 SQVTM, CDR2 ANQGSEA.

In this sample, this clone turned up once. The rearrangement links TRBV7-2 to TRBJ2-1, with 9 bases aligning to TRBD2. J lost 8 bases, V lost 1 base, and 6 bases had no gene match. Germline loops: CDR1 SGHTA, CDR2 FQGNSA. This CDR3 contains 15 residues. The DNA for the CDR3 is TGTGCCAGCAGCTTAGTCGCGGGGGGGCCAGATGAGCAGTTCTTC. It encodes CASSLVAGGPDEQFF.

V is TRBV7-9 and J is TRBJ1-4; maybe TRBD1 (5 bases). Germline V gives CDR1 SEHNR, CDR2 FQNEAQ (reference sequence). V was pared by 5 bases and J by 7 bases, with 11 bases between. The CDR3 consists of 13 residues. The CDR3 loop reads CASSPSGGEKLFF. The CDR3 coding sequence is TGTGCCAGCAGCCCCTCGGGGGGTGAAAAACTGTTTTTT. Supplemented by reference TRBV7-9 and TRBJ1-4, the full variable domain reads DTGVSQNPRHKITKRGQNVTFRCDPISEHNRLYWYRQTLGQGPEFLTYFQNEAQLEKSRLLSDRFSAERPKGSFSTLEIQRTEQGDSAMYLCASSPSGGEKLFFGSGTQLSVL.

The chain employs TRBV6-5 and TRBJ2-7; 8 nucleotides agree with TRBD1. The CDR3 consists of 16 residues. CDR1 is MNHEY, CDR2 SVGAGI, per germline. After removal of 0 bases from V and 3 bases from J, the junction contained 7 bases not matched to a gene. The CDR3 here is CASSYSAGTGHYEQYF. The CDR3 bases are TGTGCCAGCAGTTACTCGGCCGGGACAGGACACTACGAGCAGTACTTC.

J is TRBJ2-2 and V is TRBV4-2, with 8 bases aligning to TRBD2. The CDR3 extends over 13 amino acids. CDR1 and CDR2 (germline): LGHNA, YNFKEQ. Germline trimming cut 4 bases from V and 11 bases from J; bases unmatched to any gene: 6. The CDR3 sequence is CASSLGRTSELFF. CDR3 bases: TGTGCCAGCAGCCTGGGCCGGACTAGCGAGCTGTTTTTT.

The chain is built from TRBV18 and TRBJ2-2, with TRBD1 identical over 8 bases. Trimming cost V 5 bases and J 0 bases; bases outside gene matches: 8. This CDR3 is 17 amino acids long. Per germline, CDR1 KGHSH and CDR2 LQKENI. For the CDR3, the DNA is TGTGCCAGCTCAGTAACGACAGGGGCGTCGAACACCGGGGAGCTGTTTTTT. Residues: CASSVTTGASNTGELFF.

This chain joins TRBV5-1 and TRBJ2-5; the D gene is possibly TRBD2 (5 bases). The length of the CDR3 is 14 residues. Germline CDR1 and CDR2: SGHRS and YFSETQ. V shed 0 bases and J shed 4 bases, with 10 bases lying between them. The CDR3 DNA sequence: TGCGCCAGCAGCTTGGTTAGTGCGGGAGAGACCCAGTACTTC. It is translated as CASSLVSAGETQYF.

J is TRBJ2-1 and V is TRBV2; the match to TRBD1 covers 7 bases. After removal of 5 bases from V and 3 bases from J, the junction contained 10 bases not matched to a gene. This CDR3 has 16 residues. Germline assignment: CDR1 SNHLY and CDR2 FYNNEI. CDR3 protein: CASSSNLAGGYNEQFF. In DNA, the CDR3 is TGTGCCAGCAGTTCGAATCTGGCAGGGGGCTACAATGAGCAGTTCTTC. The whole variable domain, remainder taken from reference TRBV2 and TRBJ2-1, is EPEVTQTPSHQVTQMGQEVILRCVPISNHLYFYWYRQILGQKVEFLVSFYNNEISEKSEIFDDQFSVERPDGSNFTLKIRSTKLEDSAMYFCASSSNLAGGYNEQFFGPGTRLTVL.

The rearrangement uses TRBV9 and TRBJ1-6; D possibly corresponds to TRBD1 (6 bases). The V gene lost 4 bases and the J gene lost 10 bases, with 15 bases spanning the gap. Germline V gene data show CDR1 as SGDLS and CDR2 as YYNGEE. The CDR3 extends over 14 amino acids. The CDR3 region has the DNA TGTGCCAGCAGCCAAACACAGGGTAGGTCACCCCTCCACTTT. It encodes CASSQTQGRSPLHF.

The gene calls are TRBV7-2 and TRBJ2-3; 9 positions agree with TRBD2. V was pared by 5 bases and J by 3 bases, with 6 bases of the junction left unmatched. The V gene's germline CDR1 is SGHTA and CDR2 FQGNSA. The CDR3 covers 15 residues. The CDR3 reads CASSPRGGGTDTQYF. CDR3 nucleotide sequence: TGTGCCAGCAGCCCGCGGGGGGGCGGAACAGATACGCAGTATTTT.

The chain links TRBV9 to TRBJ1-2; D gene ambiguous. Trimming stripped 0 bases from V and 0 bases from J, with 6 bases between. The CDR3 has 14 amino acids. Germline V gene sequence: CDR1 SGDLS, CDR2 YYNGEE. CDR3 loop: CASSVALTNYGYTF. In nucleotides, the CDR3 is TGTGCCAGCAGCGTAGCTCTTACTAACTATGGCTACACCTTC.

This clone was seen a single time. This chain uses TRBV5-1 with TRBJ2-5, with a weak D call TRBD1 (8 bases). This CDR3 has 19 residues. Trimming removed 4 bases at V and 1 base at J, with 26 bases between. CDR1 and CDR2 from the germline V gene are SGHRS and YFSETQ. CDR3 in DNA: TGCGCCAGCAGCCTGCAATTGCCAGGGGGCGCGGGGGCCCAAGAGACCCAGTACTTC. This gives the protein CASSLQLPGGAGAQETQYF. Full variable domain (rest looked up from reference TRBV5-1 and TRBJ2-5): KAGVTQTPRYLIKTRGQQVTLSCSPISGHRSVSWYQQTPGQGLQFLFEYFSETQRNKGNFPGRFSGRQFSNSRSEMNVSTLELGDSALYLCASSLQLPGGAGAQETQYFGPGTRLLVL.

The CDR3 sequence: CASLRTGQRYGYTF. CDR3 in DNA: TGTGCCAGCCTAAGAACTGGACAGCGCTATGGCTACACCTTC. The V call is TRBV6-5, the J call TRBJ1-2, with D possibly being TRBD1 (6 bases). Per the germline V gene, CDR1 is MNHEY and CDR2 is SVGAGI. CDR3 length: 14 residues. V was pared by 8 bases and J by 4 bases, with 17 bases between.

The chain combines TRBV7-2 with TRBJ2-3; 8 bases are a match to TRBD2. The germline gives CDR1 SGHTA, CDR2 FQGNSA. The CDR3 covers 16 residues. V was clipped by 2 bases and J by 0 bases; unmatched bases: 4. CDR3 sequence (DNA): TGTGCCAGCAGCTTAAACGTAGCGGGGAGCACAGATACGCAGTATTTT. Amino acids: CASSLNVAGSTDTQYF.

The count of this clone is one. V gene TRBV9 combines with J gene TRBJ2-3, with 15 positions matching TRBD2. Germline loops: CDR1 SGDLS, CDR2 YYNGEE. The CDR3 length is 15 residues. With V trimmed by 3 bases and J by 7 bases, 3 bases remained unmatched. CDR3 nucleotide sequence: TGTGCCAGCAGCGCCGGACTAGCGGGGGGGCATACGCAGTATTTT. As protein: CASSAGLAGGHTQYF.